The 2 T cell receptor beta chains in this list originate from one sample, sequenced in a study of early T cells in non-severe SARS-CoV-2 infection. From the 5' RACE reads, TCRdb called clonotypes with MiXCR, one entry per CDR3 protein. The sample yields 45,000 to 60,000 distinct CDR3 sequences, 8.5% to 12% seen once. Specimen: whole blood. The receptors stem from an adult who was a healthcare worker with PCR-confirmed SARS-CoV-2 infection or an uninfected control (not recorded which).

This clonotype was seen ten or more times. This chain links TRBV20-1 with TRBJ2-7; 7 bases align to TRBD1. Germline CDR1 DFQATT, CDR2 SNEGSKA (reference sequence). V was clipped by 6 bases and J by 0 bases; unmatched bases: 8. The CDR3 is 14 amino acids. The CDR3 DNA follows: TGCAGTGCAGACGCAGGGGGTTCCTCCTACGAGCAGTACTTC. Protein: CSADAGGSSYEQYF.

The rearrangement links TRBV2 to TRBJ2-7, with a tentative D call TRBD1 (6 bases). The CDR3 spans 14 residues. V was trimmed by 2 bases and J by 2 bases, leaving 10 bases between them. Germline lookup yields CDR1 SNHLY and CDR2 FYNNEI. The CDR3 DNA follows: TGTGCCAGCAGTGAAAGCCAGGGGCCCTACGAGCAGTACTTC. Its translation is CASSESQGPYEQYF.